This TCR beta chain was profiled in a study of OX40 agonist ivuxolimab in advanced cancers. Looked up from germline, CDR1 is SNHLY and CDR2 is FYNNEI. The CDR3 contains 13 residues. Trimming took 4 bases from V and 3 from J, leaving 9 bases between them. The table came from immunoSEQ multiplex PCR; TCRdb's copy has only in-frame clones and leaves some out. The top ten hold approximately 1.6% of the sample, which has over 50,000 clones, nearly 90% seen once. The receptor's source is an adult with an advanced solid tumor such as melanoma, head and neck, liver or kidney cancer. Sequences were derived from CD4+ or CD8+ T cells sorted from blood, sampled in a trial of the OX40 agonist ivuxolimab. The chain uses TRBV2 and TRBJ2-5; D uncertain. The CDR3 here is CASSGLRKETQYF. The CDR3 DNA reads TGTGCCAGCAGTGGACTCCGGAAAGAGACCCAGTACTTC.